Below, 10 T cell receptor beta chains from the same sample are listed, as sequenced in a study of CD8 T cells in Susac syndrome. An amount of RNA that ranged from roughly 0.5 to 1 ug was reverse transcribed with random hexamers. TCRdb recomputed calls from the immunoSEQ multiplex PCR reads with MiXCR, one row per CDR3 protein. The sample records roughly 130,000 distinct CDR3 sequences, approximately 95% being singletons. Material for sequencing was CD4+ T cells from PBMCs. These receptors were collected from a human donor with multiple sclerosis.

The chain employs TRBV20-1 and TRBJ1-6, with D unresolved. Trimming stripped 6 bases from V and 6 bases from J, with 15 bases between. This CDR3 spans 14 amino acids. Germline CDR1 and CDR2: DFQATT and SNEGSKA (reference sequence). CDR3 in amino acids: CSARRGQSNSPLHF. CDR3 DNA sequence: TGCAGTGCCCGCCGCGGGCAAAGTAATTCACCCCTCCACTTT.

The J gene is TRBJ2-7, the V gene TRBV4-3; the D is unclear. Trimming removed 0 bases from V and 7 bases from J, with 16 bases in between. Germline CDR1 LGHNA, CDR2 YSLEER. The CDR3 has 15 amino acids. The CDR3 nucleotides are TGCGCCAGCAGCCAAGAGAACCGGCATGCCAAAGAGCAGTACTTC. It codes for CASSQENRHAKEQYF.

The chain links TRBV6-5 to TRBJ2-3, with TRBD2 matching 12 bases. Per germline, CDR1 MNHEY and CDR2 SVGAGI. The CDR3 contains 16 residues. V trimming: 2 bases; J trimming: 6 bases; junction bases outside the gene matches: 6. The CDR3 reads CASSYAASGRGDTQYF. The CDR3 DNA is TGTGCCAGCAGTTACGCGGCTAGCGGGAGGGGGGATACGCAGTATTTT.

The chain combines TRBV5-1 with TRBJ2-1; the D gene is possibly TRBD2 (6 bases). V lost 2 bases and J lost 8, with 11 bases in between. CDR3 length equals 13 residues. The germline V gene has CDR1 SGHRS and CDR2 YFSETQ. CDR3 protein: CASSFRGNHEQFF. The CDR3 coding sequence is TGCGCCAGCAGCTTCCGGGGGAACCATGAGCAGTTCTTC.

This clonotype has just one count. The chain uses TRBV11-2 and TRBJ2-1; 10 bases match TRBD2. This CDR3 comprises 16 residues. Germline V gene lookup returns CDR1 SGHAT and CDR2 FQNNGV. Germline trimming cut 0 bases from V and 6 bases from J; bases unmatched to any gene: 5. The CDR3 coding sequence is TGTGCCAGCAGCTTAGACCTAGCGGGAGACGGCAATGAGCAGTTCTTC. It codes for CASSLDLAGDGNEQFF.

This clonotype was observed once. The rearrangement joins TRBV4-1 to TRBJ1-3; the D is unclear. CDR1 MGHRA and CDR2 YSYEKL come from the germline V gene. Deletions cut 4 bases from V and 3 bases from J, with 19 bases between. The CDR3 sequence is 17 residues long. The CDR3 DNA reads TGCGCCAGCAGCCCTAGGGAACAGACTAGGCTTGGAAACACCATATATTTT. Encoded protein: CASSPREQTRLGNTIYF.

The chain joins TRBV9 to TRBJ1-1; D uncertain. The ends were cut back, 7 bases at V and 3 bases at J, with 13 bases in the middle. The germline V gene has CDR1 SGDLS and CDR2 YYNGEE. This CDR3 spans 13 amino acids. The CDR3 DNA follows: TGTGCCAGCGGCCTTGACCCGGACACTGAAGCTTTCTTT. Protein: CASGLDPDTEAFF.

V usage is TRBV12-3 or TRBV12-4 and J usage is TRBJ1-1, with a possible D match to TRBD1 (5 bases). V was cut by 11 bases and J by 1 base, with 17 bases left in between. This CDR3 is 14 amino acids long. The CDR3 sequence is CAASQGRQNTEAFF. The CDR3 DNA is TGTGCCGCGTCCCAGGGACGCCAGAACACTGAAGCTTTCTTT.

This chain connects TRBV6-5 to TRBJ1-6; D is perhaps TRBD1 (6 bases). Trimming cost V 6 bases and J 5 bases, with 11 bases left between them. CDR3 length: 14 residues. Germline-derived CDR1 and CDR2 are MNHEY and SVGAGI. This CDR3 is CASSRRQDNSPLHF. CDR3 coding DNA: TGTGCCAGCAGCCGAAGACAGGATAATTCACCCCTCCACTTT.

The rearrangement joins TRBV27 to TRBJ2-7, with 7 bases lining up with TRBD1. The V and J ends lost 4 bases and 2 bases, in that order; junction bases with no gene match: 8. CDR1 is MNHEY, CDR2 SMNVEV, per germline (reference sequence). CDR3 length: 15 amino acids. The CDR3 here is CASSSRGSPAYEQYF. The CDR3 DNA is TGTGCCAGCAGTTCCAGGGGGTCACCCGCCTACGAGCAGTACTTC.